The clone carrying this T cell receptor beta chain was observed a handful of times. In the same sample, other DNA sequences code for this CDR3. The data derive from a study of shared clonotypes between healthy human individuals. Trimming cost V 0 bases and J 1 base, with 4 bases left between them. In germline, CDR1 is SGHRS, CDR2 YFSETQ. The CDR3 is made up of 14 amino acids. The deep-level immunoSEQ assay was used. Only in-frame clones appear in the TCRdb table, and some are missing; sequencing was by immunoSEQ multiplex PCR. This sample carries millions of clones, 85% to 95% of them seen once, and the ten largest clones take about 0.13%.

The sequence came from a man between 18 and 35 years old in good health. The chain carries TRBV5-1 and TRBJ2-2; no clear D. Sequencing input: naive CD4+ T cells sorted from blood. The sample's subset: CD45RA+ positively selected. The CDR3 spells CASSLGENTGELFF. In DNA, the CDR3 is TGCGCCAGCAGCTTGGGAGAGAACACCGGGGAGCTGTTTTTT.